The clone carrying this T cell receptor (beta chain) appeared once. These data belong to a study of blood T cell repertoires in COVID-19. Across the whole study: Acute-phase and convalescent COVID-19 samples originated in the United States, Italy and Spain. T cells, B-cell-depleted T cells, or PBMCs supplied cDNA or gDNA.

Patients of the Seattle cohort, enrolled during active infection, were followed longitudinally. Per the original methods: How many nucleated cells were present was estimated from reference gene primer amplification. The assay was immunoSEQ multiplex PCR, and TCRdb's table has in-frame clones only and misses some. That table supplies the V and J calls and clone size; D and trimming were determined from the DNA. This table has some 180,000 clones, 85% to 90% appearing once. CDR1 and CDR2 from the germline V gene are LGHDT and YNNKEL (reference sequence). Trimming pared 2 bases from V and 8 bases from J, leaving 12 bases between. The CDR3 has 13 amino acids.

Sequenced input: peripheral blood. This chain connects TRBV3-1 (or the pseudogene TRBV3-2) to TRBJ1-2, with a weak D call TRBD1 (5 bases). The sequence came from a woman older than 75 with COVID-19, enrolled during active disease. The CDR3 nucleotides read TGTGCCAGCAGCCAAAGGGGAGGGGAAGGCTACACCTTC. It codes for CASSQRGGEGYTF.